The entry below gives a single T cell receptor beta chain sequence along with its context. With random hexamers, about 0.45 to 1 ug RNA was reverse transcribed. Across 54 Vbeta and 13 Jbeta, TCR beta CDR3 was amplified with immunoSEQ multiplex PCR. Each CDR3 protein is one row after TCRdb ran MiXCR on the immunoSEQ multiplex PCR reads. The sample lists 100,000 to 150,000 distinct CDR3 sequences; roughly 93% were seen once. The authors carried out high-throughput sequencing of TCR beta. They applied it to CD8+ and CD4+ T cells obtained from blood. In contrast to the negatively isolated CD8+ and CD4+ T cells, TEMRA cells were FACS-enriched. The sample originates from a study of CD8 T cells in Susac syndrome. CDR3 length: 15 residues. The V end was cut by 3 bases, the J end by 8 bases, with 19 bases between. Germline V CDR1 and CDR2: MDHEN, SYDVKM.

The specimen was CD8+ T cells from PBMCs. The rearrangement uses TRBV28 and TRBJ1-2, with D hard to call. The receptor's source is a human donor with multiple sclerosis. The CDR3 coding sequence is TGTGCCAGCAGTTTGTCGATCCAAGGCGAGCGCGGCTACACCTTC. Protein product: CASSLSIQGERGYTF.